The clone carrying this TCR beta chain was found once. Using immunoSEQ multiplex PCR, the repertoire was profiled, and TCRdb retains in-frame clones only, with some absent. The sample lists 65,000 to 85,000 clones, more than 80% occurring once. This sample stems from a study of blood T cell repertoires in COVID-19. Study as a whole: Nucleic acid was either cDNA or gDNA, and it came from T cells, B-cell-depleted T cells, or PBMCs.

There are 12 residues in the CDR3. Trimming left V 0 bases short and J 9 bases short, with 6 bases between. The germline CDR1 and CDR2 sequences are SGHVS and FQNEAQ. This TCR came from a human donor in a cohort sampled during active COVID-19. Sequenced input: peripheral blood. The rearrangement uses TRBV7-8 and TRBJ2-4, with D unresolved. Here the CDR3 reads CASSLALSIQYF. For the CDR3, the DNA is TGTGCCAGCAGCTTAGCGCTATCCATTCAGTACTTC.